The 4 T cell receptor beta chains listed next were all sequenced from one sample in a study of blood T cell repertoires in COVID-19. Generated by immunoSEQ multiplex PCR, the TCRdb table keeps only in-frame clones and is missing some. The data contain some 250,000 clones, around 88% of them singletons. Specimen: peripheral blood. The source is a man aged 25 to 45 with active or convalescent COVID-19.

CDR3: CASSVDVVDSYGYTF. The CDR3 DNA follows: TGTGCCAGCAGCGTAGACGTAGTTGACAGCTATGGCTACACCTTC. The chain is built from TRBV9 and TRBJ1-2; D perhaps matches TRBD1 (5 bases). Germline loops: CDR1 SGDLS, CDR2 YYNGEE. V lost 0 bases, J lost 4 bases, and 13 bases lay in between. The CDR3 covers 15 residues.

The genes are TRBV3-1 (or the pseudogene TRBV3-2) and TRBJ2-7; 10 nucleotides match TRBD1. The CDR3 extends over 14 amino acids. CDR1 is LGHDT and CDR2 is YNNKEL in the germline V gene (reference sequence). Unmatched junction bases numbered 1, after V lost 4 bases and J lost 1 base. This chain's CDR3 is CASSLGQGSYEQYF. As DNA, the CDR3 is TGTGCCAGCAGCCTGGGACAGGGGTCCTACGAGCAGTACTTC.

This chain joins TRBV4-1 and TRBJ1-3; D not resolved. The CDR3 has 18 residues. Deletions cut 2 bases from V and 3 bases from J, with 20 bases between. CDR1 is MGHRA and CDR2 is YSYEKL in the germline V gene. CDR3 sequence: CASSQFPKRVGYGNTIYF. The CDR3 nucleotides are TGCGCCAGCAGCCAATTCCCTAAACGGGTAGGCTATGGAAACACCATATATTTT.

This chain uses TRBV5-4 with TRBJ2-3; 11 positions match TRBD1. The V gene end was trimmed by 5 bases and the J gene end by 3 bases; junction bases not matched to a gene: 8. This CDR3 has 16 amino acids. The germline gives CDR1 SGHNT, CDR2 YYREEE (reference sequence). The CDR3 protein is CASRNGQGAGTDTQYF. The CDR3 DNA reads TGTGCCAGCAGGAACGGACAGGGGGCAGGAACAGATACGCAGTATTTT.